Sequencing of this T cell receptor (beta chain) was carried out in a study of OX40 agonist ivuxolimab in advanced cancers. Study-level information: Each patient was given ivuxolimab into a vein every 2 weeks, at 0.01 to 10 mg/kg. Study-level points and caveats: Low normalized T-cell clonal expansion was also seen in some nonresponders. Researchers report that CD8+ T cells had, on average, more expanded clones than CD4+.

Sequencing was performed with immunoSEQ multiplex PCR; in TCRdb, only in-frame clones are kept and a portion is missing. The table shows about 38,000 clones, with more than 60% occurring only once. Details on this clone: Its cognate antigen is unknown.

The investigators sampled blood at baseline, at cycle 4 day 1, and at cycle 7 day 1. Per the germline V gene, CDR1 is SNHLY and CDR2 is FYNNEI. V was shortened by 6 bases and J by 5 bases, with 20 bases between the two germline ends. The CDR3 loop spans 16 amino acids. This chain connects TRBV2 to TRBJ1-5; the D gene is possibly TRBD1 (6 bases). This receptor was obtained from an adult with an advanced solid tumor such as melanoma, head and neck, liver or kidney cancer. This specimen consisted of CD4+ or CD8+ T cells sorted from blood, obtained in a trial of the OX40 agonist ivuxolimab. The CDR3 spells CASSPEWGRGHQPQHF. CDR3 DNA: TGTGCCAGCAGCCCAGAGTGGGGCAGGGGTCATCAGCCCCAGCATTTT.